Included here is one T cell receptor (beta chain) sequence, with context. The antigen it binds to is not known. No per-base quality is available; no much larger clone lies one base away. The germline V gene (reference sequence) gives CDR1 as LNHNV and CDR2 as YYDKDF. Taken from cysteine to phenylalanine, the CDR3 has 13 residues. The CDR3 DNA has 39 bases and is translated from base 1. Trimming accounts for 5 bases at V and 6 bases at J, while the number of junction bases matched to no gene is 6. The library was produced with 5' RACE. Sequencing was carried out with an Illumina HiSeq 2500. A second roughly 6 to 12 cycle PCR used a sample-barcoded 5' primer and a J-beta primer mix. A unique molecular identifier was introduced onto each TCR beta cDNA molecule by a template-switch 5' adaptor carrying 12 random nucleotides. Each sample yielded at least 3 million CDR3-containing paired-end reads. The Mint cDNA synthesis kit, primed by a TRBC-specific oligonucleotide, was used to synthesize first-strand cDNA from all RNA. Following uracil-DNA glycosylase treatment, all cDNA underwent a first 18-cycle PCR with the universal primers M1SS and BC2_uni_R. As for how the authors treated the data: For normalization, 1 million high-quality reads were randomly selected from each sample, with every read carrying a distinct molecular identifier. Instead of being binned into consensus sequences, reads with shared molecular identifiers were discarded. MiTCR, run with a Q25 quality threshold and the strictest error-elimination algorithm, handled CDR3 identification, clonotype clustering and error correction. A nonparametric unseen species model with Euler transformation was used to estimate lower-bound total TCR beta diversity. TCRdb reprocessed the public reads (quality trimming at Q25 with fastp, clone calling with MiXCR) and kept in-frame beta chains. Every entry covers one CDR3 protein and lists the most common genes and DNA from its rows. Clone size and V and J calls follow TCRdb, not the original study. Recorded for this sample are a few hundred thousand distinct CDR3 sequences; about 28% of them occurred a single time. The ten largest clonotypes hold 3.6% of the sample.

This record belongs to a study of blood T cells in healthy people across ages (dated by TCRdb to 2013 to 2016). For the wider study: In model experiments, roughly one uniquely barcoded TCR beta cDNA molecule per two T cells was captured by template switching. The study analyzed two additional independent replicas of 1 million unique cDNA reads from the same blood draw for two donors, one aged 18 to 30 and one aged 80 or older. Donors were grouped into four age groups: young (average approximately 16 years), middle-aged (around 39), aged (62) and long-lived (over 80). Using deep sequencing normalized with unique cDNA molecular identifiers, the study measured how TCR beta repertoire diversity changes with age.

Here is what the overall study found, with its caveats: As age increased, observed TCR beta diversity per million T cells dropped in a roughly linear way, and a significant reduction was already evident by age around 41. Total diversity estimates from one million sequenced T cells were considered lower bounds and underestimates. The CMV infection status of donors was not known, potentially confounding age-related changes in expanded clonotypes. A strong correlation was found between observed TCR beta diversity and the percentage of naive T cells measured by flow cytometry. Because profiling used bulk unsorted PBMCs, naive and antigen-experienced compartments could not be compared conclusively. Compared with the aged group, more naive CD4+ T cells, fewer expanded clones and increased TCR diversity were shown by the long-lived group, suggesting age selection.

Donors were 35 to 40 systemically healthy Caucasian individuals from Russia aged roughly 6 to 90 years. Each donor gave ten milliliters of peripheral blood, collected into EDTA-treated Vacutainer tubes. Ficoll-Paque density-gradient centrifugation was used to isolate PBMCs, with at least 6 million obtained per sample. Total RNA was extracted from PBMCs with Trizol reagent, with at least 6 micrograms obtained per sample. For every donor, an aliquot of PBMCs went through flow cytometry to measure the percentages of naive CD45RAhigh/CD27high T cells. This sample was shared with a second study, whose subject was T cells of mothers and their children. The second study's paper adds: Nine systemically healthy Caucasian individuals served as donors, namely three mothers together with their six children. cDNA synthesis consumed the entire amount of extracted RNA, loaded at 1.5 ug RNA in each 15 ul reaction. In the second PCR, sample barcodes and 2-4 random nucleotides were introduced via the M1S primer. More than 9 million TCR beta CDR3 reads were obtained from each mother, and some 3.3 million reads were obtained from each child. TCR recombination output is similarly shaped by thymic selection in related and unrelated pairs, with a minor effect exerted by inherited differences. Normalized repertoire overlap in related mother-child pairs was always slightly higher than in unrelated mother-child pairs, but the difference was never significant. With a sensitivity of about 100 clones per million clonotypes, no persistent microchimeric T cell clones were detected. To look for features that set related mother-child pairs apart from unrelated individuals, the researchers ran deep NGS to compare the TCR beta repertoires of mothers and children. The mean age was around 40 +/- 4 years for the mothers and around 10 +/- 4 years for the children. After adapter ligation with NEBNext reagents, the libraries were sequenced on Illumina HiSeq 2000 with 100+100 nt paired-end reads. To prevent cross-contamination, the mother and child libraries were prepared a month apart and were sequenced in separate runs. Between roughly 500,000 and 2,300,000 distinct TCR beta clonotypes were identified per donor. Naive TCR beta clonotypes were estimated from low-frequency clonotypes matched to each donor's FACS-determined naive share, without sorting.

The chain is made from TRBV15 and TRBJ2-7; 8 junctional bases match TRBD1. Input material: blood. The clonotype originates from a boy between 2 and 10 years old in good health. The CDR3 loop reads CATSLPTGAEQYF. The nucleotide sequence is given as TGTGCCACCAGCTTACCGACAGGGGCCGAGCAGTACTTC.